The entry that follows covers one T cell receptor (beta chain) sequence. What it binds is not known. Germline V lookup: CDR1 GTSNPN, CDR2 SVGIG (reference sequence). The CDR3 extends over 15 amino acids. V shed 0 bases and J 7 bases; nucleotides not matched to a gene: 8. These data are taken from a study of CD8+ T cells in alopecia areata. The wider study: Treated patients swallowed 5 to 10 mg of oral tofacitinib twice daily. Study-level findings and limits: Clonality was higher in lesional than normal scalp, especially in alopecia totalis/universalis.

cDNA serving as the sequencing template came from extracted, reverse transcribed RNA. Method: immunoSEQ multiplex PCR; TCRdb's copy keeps in-frame clones and lacks some. Among about 97,000 clones listed, roughly two fifths were seen once. Sequencing used CD4+ T cells sorted from blood. The source of this sequence is a human donor with alopecia areata. This chain joins TRBV30 and TRBJ2-1, with TRBD2 matching 8 bases. The DNA of the CDR3 is TGTGCCTGGAGTGTTCAGACTAGCGTGGGAAATGAGCAGTTCTTC. It specifies CAWSVQTSVGNEQFF.